These 11 T cell receptor beta chains were sequenced from one sample in a study of metastatic and nonmetastatic thyroid tumors (dated by TCRdb to 2018 to 2021). Before undergoing thyroid surgery, none of the patients had been given any kind of treatment. Libraries came from PCR. The listed sequencing device is Illumina HiSeq 4000. TCRdb reworked the public reads: Q25 trimming with fastp, MiXCR clone assembly, productive beta chains retained. Recorded for this sample are roughly 90,000 clones; around 14% of them occurred a single time. Around 3.3% of the sample rests with the top ten. Sequenced: blood. The receptors were gathered from a female donor with papillary thyroid cancer or a benign thyroid nodule (not recorded which). Some clones in this sample may be carry-over from other donors' samples.

This clone came up many times. V usage is TRBV20-1 and J usage is TRBJ1-6; 7 nucleotides match TRBD1. The germline V gene has CDR1 DFQATT and CDR2 SNEGSKA (reference sequence). With 5 bases clipped from V and 7 bases from J, the junction kept 5 bases outside the gene matches. This CDR3 is built from 13 residues. The CDR3 is CSAGDRVNSPLHF. The CDR3 region has the DNA TGCAGTGCTGGTGACAGGGTGAATTCACCCCTCCACTTT.

Ten or more counts support this clone. The V gene is TRBV6-5, the J gene TRBJ2-1; TRBD1 aligns across 10 bases. V lost 2 bases, J lost 7 bases, and 8 bases stayed unmatched. Germline V lookup: CDR1 MNHEY, CDR2 SVGAGI. The CDR3 contains 16 residues. CDR3 region: CASSYAWDRGGNEQFF. The CDR3, as DNA: TGTGCCAGCAGTTACGCTTGGGACAGGGGCGGGAATGAGCAGTTCTTC.

This clone was seen a handful of times. J is TRBJ1-1 and V is TRBV28; D might be TRBD1 (6 bases). CDR1 MDHEN and CDR2 SYDVKM come from the germline V gene. Trimming pared 5 bases from V and 0 bases from J, leaving 13 bases between. The CDR3 is 15 residues long. The CDR3 reads CASSLLGAMNTEAFF. CDR3 coding DNA: TGTGCCAGCAGTCTCTTGGGGGCGATGAACACTGAAGCTTTCTTT.

This clone was found many times. A much bigger clone sits one base away, suggesting this may be a read error. The gene calls are TRBV6-1 and TRBJ2-7; 12 positions agree with TRBD1. This CDR3 is 14 amino acids long. The germline V gene encodes CDR1 MNHNS and CDR2 SASEGT. Here the CDR3 reads CTSSRDRGQGEQYF. CDR3 sequence (DNA): TGTACCAGCAGTAGGGACAGGGGGCAGGGAGAGCAGTACTTC.

Details on this clone: A much larger clone lies one base from this, so it may be a read error. V is TRBV20-1 and J is TRBJ2-5; 7 nucleotides agree with TRBD2. This CDR3 comprises 13 residues. Germline CDR1 and CDR2: DFQATT and SNEGSKA (reference sequence). CDR3 DNA sequence: TGCAGTGCTAGCCAGGTCGCGGGAGAGACCCATTACTTC. This sequence encodes CSASQVAGETHYF.

This clone was seen ten or more times. J is TRBJ2-3 and V is TRBV3-1, with TRBD2 matching over 9 bases. Germline CDR1 reads LGHDT; CDR2 reads YNNKEL (reference sequence). The trim removed 4 bases at V and 0 bases at J, leaving 8 bases unmatched. CDR3 length: 17 amino acids. CDR3 nucleotide sequence: TGTGCCAGCAGCCGCCTCTTGCGGGGGGGGAGCACAGATACGCAGTATTTT. Translated, it gives CASSRLLRGGSTDTQYF.

This clone was counted ten times or more. The V gene is TRBV6-1, the J gene TRBJ2-3, with D possibly TRBD2 on 6 matching bases. V lost 5 bases and J lost 2, with 11 bases in between. The CDR3 totals 14 residues. Germline assignment: CDR1 MNHNS and CDR2 SASEGT. The CDR3, as DNA: TGTGCCAGCAGTTCTGGAGGGGACACAGATACGCAGTATTTT. Translating it yields CASSSGGDTDTQYF.

This clone occurred many times. The chain joins TRBV20-1 to TRBJ2-3; D tentatively fits TRBD1 or TRBD2 (5 bases each). Germline CDR1 and CDR2: DFQATT and SNEGSKA (reference sequence). There are 17 residues in the CDR3. The V gene lost 4 bases and the J gene lost 2 bases, with 22 bases spanning the gap. In nucleotides, the CDR3 is TGCAGTGCTACGTGGGACGAGGGGTGGGAGATCACAGATACGCAGTATTTT. Residues: CSATWDEGWEITDTQYF.

This clone appeared many times. The chain is built from TRBV30 and TRBJ1-1; no firm D call. Trimming pared 2 bases from V and 1 base from J, leaving 26 bases between. There are 19 residues in the CDR3. From germline, CDR1 is GTSNPN and CDR2 SVGIG (reference sequence). Here the CDR3 DNA reads TGTGCCTGGAGTTTTCCACCCCCGGTTACGACGTGGGGGAACACTGAAGCTTTCTTT. Its protein is CAWSFPPPVTTWGNTEAFF. Using reference TRBV30 and TRBJ1-1 for the parts outside the CDR3, the full variable domain is SQTIHQWPATLVQPVGSPLSLECTVEGTSNPNLYWYRQAAGRGLQLLFYSVGIGQISSEVPQNLSASRPQDRQFILSSKKLLLSDSGFYLCAWSFPPPVTTWGNTEAFFGQGTRLTVV.

On this clone itself: Other DNA sequences from this sample encode an identical CDR3 as well. This chain connects TRBV4-1 to TRBJ1-1, with D perhaps matching TRBD1 (6 bases). Deletions cut 0 bases from V and 10 bases from J, with 15 bases between. Germline assignment: CDR1 MGHRA and CDR2 YSYEKL. The CDR3 is made up of 14 amino acids. CDR3 nucleotide sequence: TGCGCCAGCAGCCAAGATGGGGGGCCCATGCGAGCTTTCTTT. Protein product: CASSQDGGPMRAFF.

This clone is medium-sized by share. This chain connects TRBV6-1 to TRBJ2-7; 8 nucleotides match TRBD2. Germline loops: CDR1 MNHNS, CDR2 SASEGT. J gave up 2 bases and V 2 bases, and 2 bases lay outside the gene matches. This CDR3 has 14 residues. The CDR3 loop is CASSEWRGAYEQYF. In nucleotides, the CDR3 is TGTGCCAGCAGTGAATGGCGGGGGGCCTACGAGCAGTACTTC.